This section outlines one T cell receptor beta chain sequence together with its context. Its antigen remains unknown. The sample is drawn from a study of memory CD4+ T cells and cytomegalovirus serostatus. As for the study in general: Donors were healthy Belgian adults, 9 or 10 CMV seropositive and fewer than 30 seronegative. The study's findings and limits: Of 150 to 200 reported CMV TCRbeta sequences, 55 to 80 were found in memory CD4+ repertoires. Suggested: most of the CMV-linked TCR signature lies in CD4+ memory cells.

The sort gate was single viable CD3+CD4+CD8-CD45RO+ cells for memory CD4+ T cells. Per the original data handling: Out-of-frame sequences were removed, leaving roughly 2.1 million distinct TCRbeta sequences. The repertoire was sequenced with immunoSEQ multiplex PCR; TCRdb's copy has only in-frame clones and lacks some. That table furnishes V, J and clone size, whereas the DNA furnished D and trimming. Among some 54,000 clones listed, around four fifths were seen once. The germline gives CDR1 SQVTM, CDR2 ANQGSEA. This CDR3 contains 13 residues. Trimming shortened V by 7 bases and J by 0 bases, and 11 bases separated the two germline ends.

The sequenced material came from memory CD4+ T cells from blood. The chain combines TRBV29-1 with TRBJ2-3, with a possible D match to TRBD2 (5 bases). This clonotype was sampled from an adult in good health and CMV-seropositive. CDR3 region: CSAERGSTDTQYF. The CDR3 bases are TGCAGCGCAGAACGGGGTAGCACAGATACGCAGTATTTT.